The T cell receptor beta chain described here comes from a study of blood T cell repertoires in COVID-19. Study overall: The United States, Italy and Spain provided the acute and convalescent COVID-19 samples. Sample material is recorded as cDNA or gDNA derived from T cells, B-cell-depleted T cells, or PBMCs.

Only in-frame clones appear in the TCRdb table, and some are missing; sequencing was by immunoSEQ multiplex PCR. The sample yields roughly 120,000 clones, about 74% seen once. V was clipped by 0 bases and J by 5 bases; unmatched bases: 13. The CDR3 spans 18 residues. Germline loops: CDR1 SEHNR, CDR2 FQNEAQ (reference sequence). The rearrangement joins TRBV7-9 to TRBJ2-1; 7 bases are a match to TRBD1. Sequenced sample: peripheral blood. The receptor comes from an elderly man with COVID-19, enrolled during active disease. The CDR3 DNA reads as TGTGCCAGCAGCTTAGCCCTCTTATCCCCGGGACAGAACAATGAGCAGTTCTTC. Translated: CASSLALLSPGQNNEQFF.